These 30 T cell receptor beta chains came from one sample sequenced in a study of breast tumors, draining lymph nodes, adjacent tissues. Breast cancer patients provided tissue from their axillary draining lymph nodes. TCRdb used MiXCR to reprocess the multiplex PCR reads, holding one entry per CDR3 protein. The sample lists approximately 210,000 distinct CDR3 sequences, nearly 35% occurring once. The sample taken for sequencing was axillary lymph node tissue. The source is a female donor with breast cancer. Some clones in this sample may be carry-over from other donors' samples.

There are many counts of this clonotype. The chain employs TRBV6-6 and TRBJ2-3; D is possibly TRBD1 (6 bases). The germline V gene has CDR1 MNHNY and CDR2 SVGAGI (reference sequence). Trimming removed 5 bases from V and 2 bases from J, with 14 bases in between. CDR3 length equals 15 residues. Written as DNA, the CDR3 is TGTGCCAGCAGTCCCCAGGGGCTCTTCACAGATACGCAGTATTTT. Its translation is CASSPQGLFTDTQYF.

On this clonotype itself: It may be a read error: a sequence one base away is much more abundant. The genes are TRBV7-9 and TRBJ2-3, with 16 bases fitting TRBD2. This CDR3 is built from 19 residues. CDR1 SEHNR and CDR2 FQNEAQ come from the germline V gene (reference sequence). Trimming removed 5 bases from V and 4 bases from J; junction bases left unmatched: 12. CDR3 in amino acids: CASSPGLAGGRVNPDTQYF. CDR3 nucleotide sequence: TGTGCCAGCAGCCCGGGACTAGCGGGAGGGCGGGTAAACCCAGATACGCAGTATTTT.

This clonotype is categorized as medium-sized. The chain recombines TRBV15 with TRBJ2-7; D remains ambiguous. Germline V gene data show CDR1 as LNHNV and CDR2 as YYDKDF (reference sequence). This CDR3 contains 13 residues. The V and J ends lost 1 base and 4 bases respectively, with 8 bases between them. The CDR3 sequence is CATSRGRRYEQYF. In DNA form, the CDR3 reads TGTGCCACCAGCAGAGGCCGGAGATACGAGCAGTACTTC.

The V and J genes are TRBV7-2 and TRBJ2-4; 9 nucleotides line up with TRBD2. Germline values: CDR1 SGHTA, CDR2 FQGNSA. This CDR3 comprises 22 residues. V was clipped by 1 base and J by 0 bases; unmatched bases: 19. The CDR3 sequence is CASSLDAGISAGGLLAKNIQYF. CDR3 sequence (DNA): TGTGCCAGCAGCTTAGACGCGGGGATTTCGGCGGGAGGGCTGCTAGCCAAAAACATTCAGTACTTC.

The table lists this clonotype with many counts. V usage is TRBV7-2 and J usage is TRBJ2-7; TRBD1 aligns across 8 bases. This CDR3 has 13 residues. V dropped 5 bases and J dropped 5; count of bases not matched to a gene: 5. CDR1 and CDR2 (germline): SGHTA, FQGNSA. The CDR3 loop reads CASSARTGNEQYF. In DNA, the CDR3 is TGTGCCAGCAGCGCAAGGACAGGGAACGAGCAGTACTTC.

This clonotype was recorded a few times. The V gene is TRBV30, the J gene TRBJ2-6; D is unclear. The CDR3 runs to 15 residues. The ends were cut back, 1 base at V and 0 bases at J, with 7 bases in the middle. CDR1 is GTSNPN, CDR2 SVGIG, per germline (reference sequence). CDR3 nucleotides: TGTGCCTGGAGTGGACACAACTCTGGGGCCAACGTCCTGACTTTC. It translates to CAWSGHNSGANVLTF.

The table lists this clonotype with many counts. The V call is TRBV19, the J call TRBJ2-2; 8 positions match TRBD1. Germline V gene data show CDR1 as LNHDA and CDR2 as SQIVND (reference sequence). The CDR3 is made up of 16 amino acids. V lost 0 bases, J lost 5 bases, and 5 bases stayed unmatched. The CDR3 DNA reads TGTGCCAGTAGTATAGATGCAGGGGGCTTAACCGGGGAGCTGTTTTTT. Translated, it gives CASSIDAGGLTGELFF.

This clonotype was recorded at least ten times. This chain connects TRBV19 to TRBJ2-7; 7 bases match TRBD1. This CDR3 is 15 amino acids long. J lost 3 bases, V lost 6 bases, and 11 bases had no gene match. CDR1 is LNHDA and CDR2 is SQIVND in the germline V gene (reference sequence). The CDR3 region is CASSRDSFSSYEQYF. CDR3 coding DNA: TGTGCCAGTAGCCGGGACAGCTTCTCGAGCTACGAGCAGTACTTC.

This clonotype was picked up many times. The chain has TRBV20-1 and TRBJ1-6; 7 positions match TRBD1. J gave up 4 bases and V 3 bases, and 6 bases lay outside the gene matches. The CDR3 runs 15 residues. Germline CDR1 is DFQATT and CDR2 is SNEGSKA (reference sequence). CDR3 nucleotide sequence: TGCAGTGCTAGCTTACAGGGGAGTTATAATTCACCCCTCCACTTT. It specifies CSASLQGSYNSPLHF.

J is TRBJ2-5 and V is TRBV5-1; D ambiguous. Deletions cut 1 base from V and 0 bases from J, with 10 bases between. This CDR3 is 15 amino acids long. Looked up from germline, CDR1 is SGHRS and CDR2 is YFSETQ. This CDR3 reads CASSLRGSYQETQYF. The CDR3 DNA is TGCGCCAGCAGCTTGCGCGGCAGCTACCAAGAGACCCAGTACTTC.

This clonotype was seen at least ten times. The rearrangement joins TRBV19 to TRBJ2-1, with TRBD2 identical over 15 bases. The junction had 7 bases not matched to a gene; V was cut back by 5 bases and J by 5 bases. Germline loops: CDR1 LNHDA, CDR2 SQIVND (reference sequence). CDR3 size: 17 residues. CDR3 nucleotide sequence: TGTGCCAGTAGTGGAGGGACTAGCGGGAGGTTCCACAATGAGCAGTTCTTC. As protein: CASSGGTSGRFHNEQFF. Full variable domain (outside the CDR3, taken from reference TRBV19 and TRBJ2-1): DGGITQSPKYLFRKEGQNVTLSCEQNLNHDAMYWYRQDPGQGLRLIYYSQIVNDFQKGDIAEGYSVSREKKESFPLTVTSAQKNPTAFYLCASSGGTSGRFHNEQFFGPGTRLTVL.

This clonotype was counted many times. The rearrangement links TRBV2 to TRBJ2-1; 11 bases agree with TRBD2. The germline CDR1 and CDR2 sequences are SNHLY and FYNNEI. After removal of 6 bases from V and 2 bases from J, the junction contained 6 bases not matched to a gene. The CDR3 covers 16 residues. CDR3 coding DNA: TGTGCCAGCAGGGGCGGGACTAGCGGAACCTACAATGAGCAGTTCTTC. Translation: CASRGGTSGTYNEQFF. Full variable domain (rest looked up from reference TRBV2 and TRBJ2-1): EPEVTQTPSHQVTQMGQEVILRCVPISNHLYFYWYRQILGQKVEFLVSFYNNEISEKSEIFDDQFSVERPDGSNFTLKIRSTKLEDSAMYFCASRGGTSGTYNEQFFGPGTRLTVL.

At least ten counts were recorded for this clonotype. The chain recombines TRBV20-1 with TRBJ1-2; no firm D call. V lost 2 bases and J 7 bases, leaving 14 bases between the germline ends. Germline V gene data show CDR1 as DFQATT and CDR2 as SNEGSKA (reference sequence). CDR3 length: 13 residues. For the CDR3, the DNA is TGCAGTGCTAGACCCCCCGGAACTTCTGGCTACACCTTC. Translated, it gives CSARPPGTSGYTF.

Written as DNA, the CDR3 is TGTGCCCCAACAGGGCCCTATGGCTACACCTTC. Translated, it gives CAPTGPYGYTF. V gene TRBV9 combines with J gene TRBJ1-2, with D possibly matching TRBD1 (6 bases). Trimming took off 10 bases at V and 4 bases at J, with 11 bases between the two ends. The CDR3 length is 11 residues. Germline-derived CDR1 and CDR2 are SGDLS and YYNGEE.

This clonotype has just a few counts. This rearrangement joins TRBV18 to TRBJ1-4; 7 nucleotides agree with TRBD1. Germline V gene data show CDR1 as KGHSH and CDR2 as LQKENI. The CDR3 totals 16 residues. J was trimmed by 7 bases and V by 0 bases; bases with no gene match: 8. CDR3 protein: CASSPPMPGGGEKLFF. The CDR3 DNA is TGTGCCAGCTCACCACCGATGCCAGGGGGGGGTGAAAAACTGTTTTTT.

The genes are TRBV4-1 and TRBJ2-1, with 9 bases fitting TRBD1. CDR1 is MGHRA and CDR2 is YSYEKL in the germline V gene. The ends lost 3 bases at V and 6 bases at J; junction bases unmatched: 6. This CDR3 has 15 amino acids. In DNA, the CDR3 is TGCGCCAGCAGCCAGCCCCGGGACAGGGCCAATGAGCAGTTCTTC. Amino acids: CASSQPRDRANEQFF.

CDR3 DNA sequence: TGTGCCACCAGCAGAGTGCCCGGCTCAGGTTTGGAGACCCAGTACTTC. Residues: CATSRVPGSGLETQYF. V gene TRBV15 combines with J gene TRBJ2-5; D is unresolved. This CDR3 is built from 16 residues. Trimming took off 1 base at V and 5 bases at J, with 17 bases between the two ends. Germline V gene lookup returns CDR1 LNHNV and CDR2 YYDKDF (reference sequence).

This clonotype was detected many times. This chain joins TRBV18 and TRBJ1-3, with D uncertain. This CDR3 region has 13 residues. Germline V gene sequence: CDR1 KGHSH, CDR2 LQKENI. The V end lost 3 bases, the J end lost 3 bases, and 6 bases lay between the germline ends. This chain's CDR3 is CASSPGLGNTIYF. The CDR3 coding sequence is TGTGCCAGCTCACCCGGGCTTGGAAACACCATATATTTT.

V usage is TRBV12-3 or TRBV12-4 and J usage is TRBJ2-1; 9 bases map to TRBD1. This CDR3 has 13 residues. The junction had 5 bases not matched to a gene; V was cut back by 5 bases and J by 9 bases. The DNA of the CDR3 is TGTGCCAGCAGTCGGGACAGGGCGACTGAGCAGTTCTTC. Protein sequence: CASSRDRATEQFF.

This rearrangement joins TRBV12-3 or TRBV12-4 to TRBJ2-7, with D perhaps TRBD1 (6 bases). V lost 1 base and J 0 bases, leaving 13 bases between the germline ends. This CDR3 spans 16 amino acids. CDR3 residues: CASSLGLGAYSYEQYF. The DNA for the CDR3 is TGTGCCAGCAGTTTAGGGCTGGGGGCATACTCCTACGAGCAGTACTTC.

This clonotype was seen many times. This chain connects TRBV20-1 to TRBJ2-7, with D unclear. CDR1 and CDR2 (germline): DFQATT, SNEGSKA (reference sequence). The CDR3 sequence is 12 residues long. The V and J ends lost 1 base and 5 bases respectively, with 9 bases between them. The CDR3 reads CSARGVWDEQYF. The DNA for the CDR3 is TGCAGTGCTAGAGGGGTATGGGACGAGCAGTACTTC.

A word on this clonotype: Relative to the germline gene, one junction end is altered; a read error may explain this. The chain combines TRBV7-2 with TRBJ2-2; 11 bases align to TRBD2. The CDR3 spans 19 residues. Germline loops: CDR1 SGHTA, CDR2 FQGNSA. The CDR3 DNA is TGTGCCAGCAGCTTAACTGTCCCTAGCGGGGGGACGAACACCGGGGAGCTGTTTTTC. Its protein is CASSLTVPSGGTNTGELFF.

There are many counts of this clonotype. The chain employs TRBV9 and TRBJ2-5; no definite D call. Trimming took 1 base from V and 3 from J, leaving 13 bases between them. The germline CDR1 and CDR2 sequences are SGDLS and YYNGEE. The CDR3 runs to 15 residues. The CDR3, as DNA: TGTGCCAGCAGCGTAAGCCATCACGCGAAAGAGACCCAGTACTTC. Residues: CASSVSHHAKETQYF.

This clonotype was seen ten or more times. The genes are TRBV7-9 and TRBJ2-5; 9 bases are shared with TRBD1. Per germline, CDR1 SEHNR and CDR2 FQNEAQ (reference sequence). With 1 base clipped from V and 4 bases from J, the junction kept 7 bases outside the gene matches. The CDR3 length is 16 residues. The CDR3 reads CASSLEPGQGPETQYF. The DNA of the CDR3 is TGTGCCAGCAGCTTAGAACCGGGACAGGGCCCAGAGACCCAGTACTTC.

This clonotype was seen ten or more times. J is TRBJ2-1 and V is TRBV12-3 or TRBV12-4, with a tentative D call TRBD2 (6 bases). The CDR3 spans 12 residues. Trimming left V 4 bases short and J 9 bases short, with 10 bases between. The DNA for the CDR3 is TGTGCCAGCAGTTCTAGCGTGGGTGAGCAGTTCTTC. It specifies CASSSSVGEQFF.

The genes are TRBV28 and TRBJ1-3; possible D gene TRBD1, 5 bases. The V gene lost 2 bases and the J gene lost 0 bases, with 11 bases spanning the gap. In germline, CDR1 is MDHEN, CDR2 SYDVKM. The CDR3 sequence is 16 residues long. CDR3 sequence: CASSLAGEFSGNTIYF. The CDR3 nucleotides are TGTGCCAGCAGTTTAGCGGGGGAATTCTCTGGAAACACCATATATTTT.

This clonotype has ten or more counts. CDR3 sequence (DNA): TGCAGTGCTAGAGATGGGGCAGGAACAGATACGCAGTATTTT. Protein product: CSARDGAGTDTQYF. This chain connects TRBV20-1 to TRBJ2-3; maybe TRBD1 (5 bases). The CDR3 totals 14 residues. Germline V CDR1 and CDR2: DFQATT, SNEGSKA (reference sequence). Trimming cost V 0 bases and J 3 bases, with 10 bases left between them.

In regard to this clonotype: With a much larger clone just one base away, this may be a read error. The CDR3 region is CSARVFPGQAIGNQPQHF. The CDR3 region has the DNA TGCAGTGCTAGAGTATTTCCGGGACAGGCGATTGGCAATCAGCCCCAGCATTTT. The genes are TRBV20-1 and TRBJ1-5, with TRBD1 matching over 8 bases. The CDR3 contains 18 residues. CDR1 and CDR2 from the germline V gene are DFQATT and SNEGSKA (reference sequence). V lost 1 base, J lost 2 bases, and 13 bases stayed unmatched.

In its sample, this clonotype was seen many times. The V gene is TRBV7-3, the J gene TRBJ2-3, with TRBD1 matching over 8 bases. This CDR3 spans 16 amino acids. V was clipped by 1 base and J by 5 bases; unmatched bases: 8. Per the germline V gene, CDR1 is SGHTA and CDR2 is FQGTGA. The CDR3 DNA reads as TGTGCCAGCAGCTTAATGCCGGGACAGGCGGGAGATACGCAGTATTTT. It codes for CASSLMPGQAGDTQYF.

The chain employs TRBV11-2 and TRBJ1-6; 8 nucleotides line up with TRBD1. This CDR3 has 14 residues. Per the germline V gene, CDR1 is SGHAT and CDR2 is FQNNGV. With 5 bases clipped from V and 7 bases from J, the junction kept 4 bases outside the gene matches. In DNA form, the CDR3 reads TGTGCCAGCAGCCCAACAGGGGGGAATTCACCCCTCCACTTT. Translating it yields CASSPTGGNSPLHF.